This T cell receptor (beta chain) appears in the sequencing data of a study of T cells in Graves' hyperthyroidism and ophthalmopathy. CDR1 and CDR2 (germline): MDHEN, SYDVKM. The V segment lost 7 bases and the J segment 5 bases; nucleotides outside the gene matches: 4. CDR3 size: 14 residues. Ten or more counts support this clonotype. No antigen is known for it. The investigators amplified TCR beta CDR3 regions from RNA transcripts. Researchers ran a first-round RT-PCR on the TCR CDR3 using the HTBI primer set. TCRdb used MiXCR to reprocess the multiplex PCR reads, holding one entry per CDR3 protein. The repertoire holds 400,000 or so distinct CDR3 sequences, with 12% to 15% as singletons. Based on clinical symptoms, serum thyroxine and TRAb, thyroid ultrasound and orbital computed tomography, diagnoses were reached. Overall study results and limits: The model foresaw ophthalmopathy a median 6.5 months prior to onset.

Input material: blood. This clonotype was obtained from an older woman with Graves' ophthalmopathy. This rearrangement joins TRBV28 to TRBJ2-1; 11 bases agree with TRBD2. The CDR3 region has the DNA TGTGCCAGCAAACTAGCGGGAGAGAACAATGAGCAGTTCTTC. It is translated as CASKLAGENNEQFF.